The clone carrying this TCR beta chain was detected a few times. This sample includes further DNA sequences coding for the same CDR3. Trimming removed 1 base at V and 3 bases at J, with 7 bases between. The CDR3 length is 14 residues. The germline gives CDR1 SGHTA, CDR2 FQGNSA. The data derive from a study of blood T cell repertoires in COVID-19. Overall study context: The origin of the acute and convalescent COVID-19 samples was the United States, Italy and Spain. Sources were T cells, B-cell-depleted T cells, or PBMCs; the material itself was cDNA or gDNA.

Per the original methods: For nucleated cells, counts were estimated from reference gene primer amplification. TCRdb keeps only in-frame clones here, not all; method: immunoSEQ multiplex PCR. D and trimming come from the DNA, and the V and J calls and clone size come from that table. The data hold hundreds of thousands of clones, with roughly four fifths observed a single time. The receptor comes from a man between 25 and 39 years old with acute COVID-19. The chain combines TRBV7-2 with TRBJ1-5; D is uncertain. Specimen: PBMCs or T cells enriched from blood (not recorded which). In DNA form, the CDR3 reads TGTGCCAGCAGCTTAGGACTGAACAATCAGCCCCAGCATTTT. Amino acids: CASSLGLNNQPQHF.